The rows below give T cell receptor beta chains drawn from one sample of a study. Sequencing used immunoSEQ multiplex PCR; TCRdb keeps in-frame clones, though not all of them. The sample has about 68,000 clones; 93% are singletons. The sample comprised PBMCs. All receptors come from a man in his forties with rheumatoid arthritis. The CDR3 runs from the conserved cysteine through the conserved F or W. The order of the fields is clone size, D gene, V gene, J gene, CDR3 protein, CDR3 DNA. D genes are given only for firm matches. Rows may omit the clone size; those that give it use once, few, many or a size class.

clone size: once; D gene: TRBD1; V gene: TRBV7-9; J gene: TRBJ2-7; CDR3 protein: CASSWGQGAYYEQYF; CDR3 DNA: TGTGCCAGCAGCTGGGGACAGGGGGCTTACTACGAGCAGTACTTC
clone size: -; D gene: -; V gene: TRBV19; J gene: TRBJ2-1; CDR3 protein: CASTRTWNNEQFF; CDR3 DNA: TGTGCCAGTACAAGGACGTGGAACAATGAGCAGTTCTTC
clone size: -; D gene: -; V gene: TRBV19; J gene: TRBJ1-3; CDR3 protein: CASSTGTFRDTIYF; CDR3 DNA: TGTGCCAGTAGTACCGGGACCTTTAGGGACACCATATATTTT
clone size: -; D gene: -; V gene: TRBV14; J gene: TRBJ2-3; CDR3 protein: CASSHSLADTQYF; CDR3 DNA: TGTGCCAGCAGCCACTCCTTAGCAGATACGCAGTATTTT
clone size: -; D gene: -; V gene: TRBV27; J gene: TRBJ2-3; CDR3 protein: CASSSLWGDTDTQYF; CDR3 DNA: TGTGCCAGCAGTTCTCTTTGGGGGGACACAGATACGCAGTATTTT
clone size: -; D gene: -; V gene: TRBV21-1; J gene: TRBJ1-6; CDR3 protein: CASSIKGQGNSPLHF; CDR3 DNA: TGTGCCAGCAGCATCAAGGGACAGGGTAATTCACCCCTCCACTTT
clone size: -; D gene: -; V gene: TRBV6-5; J gene: TRBJ2-1; CDR3 protein: CASSYSGGGNEQFF; CDR3 DNA: TGTGCCAGCAGTTACTCAGGAGGGGGCAATGAGCAGTTCTTC
clone size: -; D gene: TRBD2; V gene: TRBV5-1; J gene: TRBJ2-1; CDR3 protein: CASSLATTSGTYNEQFF; CDR3 DNA: TGCGCCAGCAGCTTGGCCACGACTAGCGGGACCTACAATGAGCAGTTCTTC
clone size: -; D gene: -; V gene: TRBV6-1; J gene: TRBJ2-1; CDR3 protein: CASSEAGHYNEQFF; CDR3 DNA: TGTGCCAGCAGTGAAGCGGGACATTACAATGAGCAGTTCTTC
clone size: -; D gene: -; V gene: TRBV11-3; J gene: TRBJ2-7; CDR3 protein: CASSSTGGSSEQYF; CDR3 DNA: TGTGCCAGCAGCAGTACCGGGGGCTCCTCCGAGCAGTACTTC
clone size: -; D gene: -; V gene: TRBV20-1; J gene: TRBJ2-1; CDR3 protein: CSASPPDEQFF; CDR3 DNA: TGCAGTGCTAGCCCACCCGATGAGCAGTTCTTC
clone size: -; D gene: -; V gene: TRBV28; J gene: TRBJ2-6; CDR3 protein: CASSLKTASSGANVLTF; CDR3 DNA: TGTGCCAGCAGTTTAAAGACAGCCTCCTCTGGGGCCAACGTCCTGACTTTC
clone size: -; D gene: TRBD1; V gene: TRBV30; J gene: TRBJ1-5; CDR3 protein: CAWSGTRGRGNQPQHF; CDR3 DNA: TGTGCCTGGAGCGGGACAAGGGGGCGCGGGAATCAGCCCCAGCATTTT
clone size: -; D gene: TRBD2; V gene: TRBV9; J gene: TRBJ2-3; CDR3 protein: CASSATVGLATPVHTDTQYF; CDR3 DNA: TGTGCCAGCAGCGCAACAGTGGGACTAGCGACCCCAGTCCACACAGATACGCAGTATTTT
clone size: -; D gene: TRBD1; V gene: TRBV7-9; J gene: TRBJ2-7; CDR3 protein: CASSPGTGYYEQYF; CDR3 DNA: TGTGCCAGCAGCCCTGGGACAGGTTACTACGAGCAGTACTTC
clone size: -; D gene: -; V gene: TRBV28; J gene: TRBJ1-2; CDR3 protein: CASSTTGSYTF; CDR3 DNA: TGTGCCAGCAGCACGACAGGAAGCTACACCTTC
clone size: -; D gene: -; V gene: TRBV10-3; J gene: TRBJ1-5; CDR3 protein: CAISESEGNQPQHF; CDR3 DNA: TGTGCCATCAGTGAGTCTGAGGGCAATCAGCCCCAGCATTTT
clone size: -; D gene: TRBD1; V gene: TRBV6-5; J gene: TRBJ1-2; CDR3 protein: CASSYSYGTGDGYTF; CDR3 DNA: TGTGCCAGCAGTTACTCTTACGGGACAGGGGATGGCTACACCTTC